The entry below describes one T cell receptor beta chain. As yet, its antigen is unknown. An end of the junction differs from the germline gene, which may be a read error. The repertoire was sequenced with immunoSEQ multiplex PCR; TCRdb's copy has only in-frame clones and lacks some. The repertoire holds around 70,000 clones, with roughly 90% as singletons. The data originate from a study of lymphopenia after photon versus proton radiotherapy. Findings and limits, study-wide: Oligoclonal CD8+ Temra expansion after nadir drove photon patients' diversity drop.

Germline CDR1 LGHNT, CDR2 FRNRAP. The CDR3 is 15 residues long. This sequence joins TRBV12-5 and TRBJ2-1, with TRBD2 matching 13 bases. The sequence derives from a woman aged 40 to 50 with cholangiocarcinoma. The sequencing here drew on peripheral blood, taken from a patient treated with photon-based radiotherapy. The CDR3 DNA sequence: TGTGCTAGTGGCTTGGGACTAGCGGGGAATAATGAGCAGTTCTTC. It codes for CASGLGLAGNNEQFF.